This TCR beta chain was found in a study of cytomegalovirus exposure and HLA in healthy donors. Looking at the study overall: Genetic ancestry analysis placed around four fifths of the approximately 390 donors that were genotyped in the Caucasian-associated cluster.

Germline V CDR1 and CDR2: KGHSH, LQKENI. Losses at the gene ends were 6 bases for V and 7 bases for J; bases not matched to a gene: 8. The CDR3 runs to 13 residues. The PCR had 60 Vbeta and 13 Jbeta primers. As originally analysed: A later analysis tallied approximately 80 million unique TCR beta chains, some 12 million of them shared. The method was immunoSEQ multiplex PCR; TCRdb's version includes in-frame clones alone and lacks a portion of them. That table furnishes V, J and clone size, whereas the DNA furnished D and trimming. Among about 140,000 clones listed, about 80% were seen once. Whole-study results and caveats: Rates of TCR association differed by HLA locus in a later analysis, with DRB1 highest and HLA-C lowest.

A remark on this clone: The antigen remains unidentified.

The sequence was obtained from a man younger than 45 in good health and CMV-seropositive. The chain has TRBV18 and TRBJ1-2; TRBD1 agrees at 7 bases. Sequencing was performed on PBMCs. The chain's CDR3 is CASSADRAGGYTF. CDR3 in DNA: TGTGCCAGCTCGGCCGACAGGGCGGGTGGCTACACCTTC.